This section outlines one TCR beta chain sequence together with its context. Its antigen is unknown. The sample originates from a study of cytomegalovirus exposure and HLA in healthy donors. Notes on the study in general: Diagnosis of cytomegalovirus status made by the classifier reportedly showed high specificity and sensitivity. It was about 150 TCR beta chains that were listed as cytomegalovirus-associated. One later analysis, an examination of the roughly 130 validation repertoires, found that first-cohort TCR clusters tended to co-occur in them.

This CDR3 is 19 amino acids long. After removal of 2 bases from V and 1 base from J, the junction contained 10 bases not matched to a gene. CDR1 is SGHRS and CDR2 is YFSETQ in the germline V gene. The donors were in the roughly 110-subject validation cohort, distinct from the roughly 670-subject first cohort. The method was immunoSEQ multiplex PCR; TCRdb's version includes in-frame clones alone and lacks a portion of them. The table records 150,000 or so clones, over 80% of them present only once. This clonotype was obtained from a man aged 25-40 years in good health and CMV-seropositive. The chain uses TRBV5-1 and TRBJ1-4; 11 bases line up with TRBD1. The sample taken for sequencing was PBMCs. Here the CDR3 reads CASSLGQGARSETNEKLFF. In DNA form, the CDR3 reads TGCGCCAGCAGCTTAGGACAGGGGGCGCGTTCTGAAACTAATGAAAAACTGTTTTTT.